This entry is about one TCR beta chain. This entry belongs to a study of blood T cell repertoires in COVID-19. Study summary: The United States, Italy and Spain supplied acute and convalescent COVID-19 samples. PBMCs, B-cell-depleted T cells, or T cells provided the cDNA or gDNA that made up the material.

Profiled with immunoSEQ multiplex PCR; TCRdb holds only in-frame clones, not every one. The sample holds almost 200,000 clones; 85% are singletons and the top ten take 0.95%. Deletions cut 1 base from V and 10 bases from J, with 17 bases between. Germline loops: CDR1 GTSNPN, CDR2 SVGIG (reference sequence). The CDR3 is made up of 15 amino acids. While infection was still active, Seattle patients were enrolled and then followed longitudinally. The clonotype originates from a man in his sixties with COVID-19, enrolled during active disease. The V and J genes are TRBV30 and TRBJ1-6; D is perhaps TRBD1 (5 bases). Sequencing input: peripheral blood. The CDR3: CAWSGLAGLRSPLHF. The CDR3 coding sequence is TGTGCCTGGAGTGGTCTCGCAGGGCTTCGATCACCCCTCCACTTT.